This TCR beta chain was retrieved from a study of response to subunit inactivated influenza vaccine (dated by TCRdb to about 2018). Concerning the study at large: Deep quantitative profiling of the T cell receptor repertoire was used in the study to follow responses to a trivalent subunit inactivated influenza vaccine.

Remarks on this clonotype: Which antigen it targets is not known. Base quality data are lacking; no much larger clone is found one base away.

The library came from RT-PCR. The instrument was an Illumina HiSeq 2500. The raw public reads went through TCRdb reprocessing: fastp at Q25, MiXCR clone calling, in-frame beta chains kept. Records with the same CDR3 protein are collapsed into one entry carrying the most frequent genes and DNA. The table for this sample lists fewer than 400,000 distinct CDR3 sequences; just over 20% of them were counted only once. The ten largest clones capture roughly a tenth of the sample. Based on the germline V gene, the CDR1 and CDR2 sequences are WSHSY and SAAADI. V is pared back by 7 bases and J by 0 bases, with 26 bases lying between the germline termini. The CDR3 measures 19 amino acids from cysteine to phenylalanine. The CDR3 DNA has 57 bases and is translated from base 1. The research as a whole found: According to the authors, only a limited number of new T cells may be recruited by each seasonal influenza vaccination.

Here the sequenced sample was PBMCs from blood, taken approximately 20 months after vaccination. The TCR was taken from a man in his fifties or sixties who received an inactivated influenza vaccine. Donor details come from another sample of the same person, matched by shared clones. The chain uses TRBV10-2 and TRBJ2-3, with a tentative D gene TRBD1 over 5 matching bases. CDR3 protein: CASTHDRPLSESSTDTQYF. At the DNA level, the sequence is TGCGCCAGCACTCATGACAGACCGCTCAGTGAAAGTAGCACAGATACGCAGTATTTT.